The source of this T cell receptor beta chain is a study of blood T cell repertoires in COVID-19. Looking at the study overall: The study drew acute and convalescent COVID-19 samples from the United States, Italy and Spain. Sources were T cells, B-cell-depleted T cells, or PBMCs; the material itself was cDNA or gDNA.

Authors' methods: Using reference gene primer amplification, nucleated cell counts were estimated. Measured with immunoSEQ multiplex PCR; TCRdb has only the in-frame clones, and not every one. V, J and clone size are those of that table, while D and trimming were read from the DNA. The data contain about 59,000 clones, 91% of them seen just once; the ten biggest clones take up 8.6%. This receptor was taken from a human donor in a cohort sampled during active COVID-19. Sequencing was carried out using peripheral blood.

CDR3 coding DNA: TGTGCCAGCAGCTTAGTGGGGGGGGATAATTCACCCCTCCACTTT. Translated: CASSLVGGDNSPLHF. The gene calls are TRBV7-8 and TRBJ1-6; TRBD1 might be the D (5 bases). Germline V gene data show CDR1 as SGHVS and CDR2 as FQNEAQ. CDR3 length: 15 amino acids. V gave up 1 base and J gave up 5 bases, with 9 bases separating them.